This T cell receptor beta chain derives from a study of blood T cell repertoires in COVID-19. Across the whole study: The study drew acute and convalescent COVID-19 samples from the United States, Italy and Spain. T cells, B-cell-depleted T cells, or PBMCs supplied cDNA or gDNA.

This CDR3 contains 13 residues. Unmatched junction bases numbered 1, after V lost 5 bases and J lost 1 base. CDR1 and CDR2 from the germline V gene are MNHEY and SVGAGI. Enrolled through a virtual design, the participants were between roughly 18 and 95 years of age and came from about two dozen US areas. In Cohort 3, a recovered donor had either two negative PCRs, clearance, or symptom resolution. This clone turned up a few times. The data were produced by immunoSEQ multiplex PCR, yet TCRdb's version contains in-frame clones alone and is incomplete. In the table there are 400,000 or so clones, about 90% of which are singletons.

The receptor was isolated from a man younger than 30 who had recovered from COVID-19. V and J are TRBV6-5 and TRBJ1-1; 7 nucleotides match TRBD1. Sequencing input: PBMCs or T cells enriched from blood (not recorded which). Here the CDR3 DNA reads TGTGCCAGCAGTCGACAGGGGAACACTGAAGCTTTCTTT. Protein sequence: CASSRQGNTEAFF.